Presented here are 30 T cell receptor beta chains from one specimen sequenced in a study of beta chain features in type 1 diabetes. The study reverse transcribed the entire isolated RNA, so it sequenced expressed TCRB transcripts. Sequenced by immunoSEQ multiplex PCR; TCRdb stores in-frame clones only, minus some. The table lists fewer than 900,000 clones, about 17% of them singletons. The sequenced sample consisted of naive CD4+ T cells from blood. Receptors originate from a woman aged 18-30 years in good health.

This clone appeared a few times. This chain joins TRBV29-1 and TRBJ2-3; D tentatively fits TRBD1 or TRBD2 (5 bases each). Trimming took off 5 bases at V and 0 bases at J, with 9 bases between the two ends. The length of the CDR3 is 13 residues. Germline-derived CDR1 and CDR2 are SQVTM and ANQGSEA. The CDR3 bases are TGCAGCGTTCGGGACCGAAGCACAGATACGCAGTATTTT. It codes for CSVRDRSTDTQYF.

In its sample, this clone was seen a few times. The chain links TRBV5-6 to TRBJ1-5; a possible D gene is TRBD1 (6 bases). CDR1 is SGHDT and CDR2 is YYEEEE in the germline V gene. Trimming took 3 bases from V and 0 from J, leaving 10 bases between them. This CDR3 comprises 15 residues. The CDR3 protein is CASSSGTYSNQPQHF. CDR3 bases: TGTGCCAGCAGCTCTGGGACATATAGCAATCAGCCCCAGCATTTT.

The rearrangement links TRBV18 to TRBJ1-2, with 9 positions matching TRBD1. CDR3 length equals 16 residues. CDR1 and CDR2 from the germline V gene are KGHSH and LQKENI. The junction had 8 bases not matched to a gene; V was cut back by 3 bases and J by 3 bases. The CDR3 DNA is TGTGCCAGCTCACCCCGGACAGGGGCAACTCACTATGGCTACACCTTC. Protein: CASSPRTGATHYGYTF. The full variable domain, its missing parts supplied by reference TRBV18 and TRBJ1-2, is NAGVMQNPRHLVRRRGQEARLRCSPMKGHSHVYWYRQLPEEGLKFMVYLQKENIIDESGMPKERFSAEFPKEGPSILRIQQVVRGDSAAYFCASSPRTGATHYGYTFGSGTRLTVV.

The table lists this clone with a few counts. The rearrangement joins TRBV4-2 to TRBJ2-1; TRBD2 matches at 9 bases. The CDR3 has 16 amino acids. The V gene's germline CDR1 is LGHNA and CDR2 YNFKEQ. Trimming cost V 1 base and J 8 bases; bases outside gene matches: 9. CDR3 loop: CASSQGPRTSADEQFF. CDR3 sequence (DNA): TGTGCCAGCAGCCAAGGTCCCCGGACTAGCGCGGATGAGCAGTTCTTC.

This clone was counted a few times. V usage is TRBV18 and J usage is TRBJ2-5; 10 bases are a match to TRBD2. CDR1 and CDR2 from the germline V gene are KGHSH and LQKENI. This CDR3 spans 15 amino acids. V shed 0 bases and J 11 bases; nucleotides not matched to a gene: 9. The CDR3 loop is CASSPPSSGGGEQYF. In DNA, the CDR3 is TGTGCCAGCTCACCACCGTCTAGCGGGGGAGGTGAGCAGTACTTC.

This clone has just a few counts. The chain links TRBV19 to TRBJ2-1; D call uncertain. V lost 5 bases, J lost 5 bases, and 13 bases lay in between. Germline CDR1 LNHDA, CDR2 SQIVND (reference sequence). CDR3 length: 14 amino acids. This chain's CDR3 is CASSPRSLDNEQFF. CDR3 DNA: TGTGCCAGTAGTCCGAGGTCCCTGGACAATGAGCAGTTCTTC.

The chain recombines TRBV7-9 with TRBJ2-5; no firm D call. TRBJ2-7 matches the DNA end more closely, so the J call is doubtful. The germline V gene encodes CDR1 SEHNR and CDR2 FQNEAQ (reference sequence). This CDR3 spans 11 amino acids. CDR3 region: CASQARYEQYF. The DNA of the CDR3 is TGTGCCAGCCAAGCCAGATACGAGCAGTACTTC.

The chain uses TRBV4-2 and TRBJ2-5; TRBD1 matches 10 bases. The J call may be faulty, since TRBJ2-7 better matches the DNA end. This CDR3 region has 15 residues. Germline V gives CDR1 LGHNA, CDR2 YNFKEQ. For the CDR3, the DNA is TGTGCCAGCAGCCAAGAGGGGACAGGGGAGCACGAGCAGTACTTC. Translation gives CASSQEGTGEHEQYF.

This clone was seen just once. This chain joins TRBV5-1 and TRBJ1-1, with D unresolved. CDR1 SGHRS and CDR2 YFSETQ come from the germline V gene. This CDR3 has 14 amino acids. The germline V and J ends were trimmed by 4 bases and 1 base, with 11 bases remaining between them. The CDR3 region is CASSLGWSNTEAFF. The CDR3 nucleotides read TGCGCCAGCAGCCTCGGCTGGTCGAACACTGAAGCTTTCTTT.

This clone has only a few counts. The CDR3 region has the DNA TGTGCCAGCAGCGTAACAGGGCCGCTTGGGGCCAACGTCCTGACTTTC. Translating it yields CASSVTGPLGANVLTF. The chain uses TRBV11-3 and TRBJ2-6; a possible D gene is TRBD1 (6 bases). CDR1 is SGHNT and CDR2 is YENEEA in the germline V gene. Trimming took 5 bases from V and 3 from J, leaving 14 bases between them. This CDR3 has 16 residues.

V gene TRBV7-2 combines with J gene TRBJ2-3; the D is unclear. From germline, CDR1 is SGHTA and CDR2 FQGNSA. V dropped 7 bases and J dropped 8 bases, with 10 bases sitting between them. The CDR3 has 11 residues. CDR3 sequence reads: CASTKDATQYF. For the CDR3, the DNA is TGTGCCAGCACCAAAGACGCTACGCAGTATTTT.

This clone was seen more than once but under ten times. This chain joins TRBV10-3 and TRBJ2-1; 8 bases are shared with TRBD1. CDR1 is ENHRY, CDR2 SYGVKD, per germline. With V trimmed by 3 bases and J by 3 bases, 10 bases remained unmatched. The CDR3 is 17 residues long. This CDR3 is CAISDHNPGQDYNEQFF. The CDR3 DNA follows: TGTGCCATCAGTGACCATAACCCGGGACAGGACTACAATGAGCAGTTCTTC.

The chain combines TRBV4-3 with TRBJ2-1, with D perhaps TRBD1 (5 bases). V was shortened by 0 bases and J by 8 bases, with 14 bases between the two germline ends. The CDR3 sequence is 15 residues long. Germline CDR1 LGHNA, CDR2 YSLEER. CDR3 sequence reads: CASSQDFVRAHEQFF. CDR3 in DNA: TGCGCCAGCAGCCAAGATTTTGTCAGGGCTCATGAGCAGTTCTTC.

Remarks on this clone: A much larger clone sits a single nucleotide away, making a read error possible. The rearrangement links TRBV10-3 to TRBJ2-5; D ambiguous. Germline values: CDR1 ENHRY, CDR2 SYGVKD. This CDR3 contains 11 residues. The CDR3 protein is CASSSQETQYF. The CDR3 DNA follows: TGTGCCAGCAGTTCCCAAGAGACCCAGTACTTC.

This chain uses TRBV28 with TRBJ1-4; no definite D call. V lost 9 bases to trimming and J lost 0 bases, with 14 bases between them. The germline gives CDR1 MDHEN, CDR2 SYDVKM. This CDR3 is built from 15 residues. DNA of the CDR3: TGTGCCAGTTCGACATACAGTGCAACTAATGAAAAACTGTTTTTT. This codes for CASSTYSATNEKLFF.

The chain carries TRBV7-2 and TRBJ2-7; maybe TRBD1 (5 bases). Between the trimmed V and J ends, which lost 2 bases and 5 bases, there was a span of 10 bases. CDR1 SGHTA and CDR2 FQGNSA come from the germline V gene. The CDR3 is 13 amino acids. This chain's CDR3 is CASSLPGFHEQYF. The DNA of the CDR3 is TGTGCCAGCAGCTTACCAGGGTTCCACGAGCAGTACTTC.

A few counts support this clone. J is TRBJ2-7 and V is TRBV7-9; TRBD1 is a possible D gene (6 bases). This CDR3 comprises 15 residues. Trimming took 5 bases from V and 2 from J, leaving 16 bases between them. Germline-derived CDR1 and CDR2 are SEHNR and FQNEAQ (reference sequence). CDR3 protein: CASSTQGGGPYEQYF. The DNA for the CDR3 is TGTGCCAGCAGCACACAGGGTGGGGGCCCCTACGAGCAGTACTTC.

The chain joins TRBV4-3 to TRBJ2-1; perhaps TRBD2 as D (5 bases). The CDR3 has 14 residues. The ends were cut back, 4 bases at V and 10 bases at J, with 17 bases in the middle. Germline-derived CDR1 and CDR2 are LGHNA and YSLEER. In DNA, the CDR3 is TGCGCCAGCAGCCTGGGCAGTGGTAGAGGGGAGCAGTTCTTC. Residues: CASSLGSGRGEQFF.

The chain is built from TRBV9 and TRBJ2-2; 7 bases are shared with TRBD1. The CDR3 extends over 13 amino acids. Germline V gives CDR1 SGDLS, CDR2 YYNGEE. Trimming took 3 bases from V and 8 from J; bases not matched to a gene: 4. CDR3 sequence reads: CASSERGLGELFF. The CDR3 coding sequence is TGTGCCAGCAGCGAAAGGGGGCTGGGGGAGCTGTTTTTT.

The CDR3 protein is CASSKGTSGRGTYEQYF. The CDR3 nucleotides are TGCGCCAGCAGTAAAGGGACTAGCGGGAGAGGGACCTACGAGCAGTACTTC. The rearrangement uses TRBV10-2 and TRBJ2-7, with 14 nucleotides matching TRBD2. V was clipped by 5 bases and J by 2 bases; unmatched bases: 8. CDR1 and CDR2 (germline): WSHSY, SAAADI. The CDR3 covers 17 residues.

This chain connects TRBV7-3 to TRBJ2-1; TRBD2 is a possible D gene (6 bases). The V gene's germline CDR1 is SGHTA and CDR2 FQGTGA. The CDR3 sequence is 16 residues long. Trimming removed 2 bases from V and 2 bases from J, with 13 bases in between. CDR3 DNA: TGTGCCAGCAGCTTAGCGTTTAGGGAGGCCTACAATGAGCAGTTCTTC. It codes for CASSLAFREAYNEQFF.

The chain employs TRBV18 and TRBJ1-1, with 7 positions matching TRBD1. This CDR3 is 15 amino acids long. The trim removed 6 bases at V and 3 bases at J, leaving 10 bases unmatched. Per germline, CDR1 KGHSH and CDR2 LQKENI. CDR3 residues: CASSWSTGWDTEAFF. The CDR3 bases are TGTGCCAGCTCCTGGTCGACAGGGTGGGACACTGAAGCTTTCTTT. The complete variable domain, with remaining parts taken from reference TRBV18 and TRBJ1-1, reads NAGVMQNPRHLVRRRGQEARLRCSPMKGHSHVYWYRQLPEEGLKFMVYLQKENIIDESGMPKERFSAEFPKEGPSILRIQQVVRGDSAAYFCASSWSTGWDTEAFFGQGTRLTVV.

This clone was counted a few times. The chain carries TRBV20-1 and TRBJ2-7; no clear D. The germline gives CDR1 DFQATT, CDR2 SNEGSKA (reference sequence). The CDR3 runs to 11 residues. Trimming removed 6 bases at V and 5 bases at J, with 11 bases between. As DNA, the CDR3 is TGCAGTGCCGTCCGGGTCGACGAGCAGTACTTC. It yields the protein CSAVRVDEQYF.

This clone was observed a few times. The chain combines TRBV5-1 with TRBJ2-3, with D uncertain. The germline V gene encodes CDR1 SGHRS and CDR2 YFSETQ. The V end lost 4 bases, the J end lost 5 bases, and 11 bases lay between the germline ends. This CDR3 spans 13 amino acids. CDR3 nucleotides: TGCGCCAGCAGCCTGATACCGGGAGATACGCAGTATTTT. As protein: CASSLIPGDTQYF. The full variable domain, in which reference TRBV5-1 and TRBJ2-3 provide the parts outside the CDR3, is KAGVTQTPRYLIKTRGQQVTLSCSPISGHRSVSWYQQTPGQGLQFLFEYFSETQRNKGNFPGRFSGRQFSNSRSEMNVSTLELGDSALYLCASSLIPGDTQYFGPGTRLTVL.

The rearrangement uses TRBV7-9 and TRBJ2-7; D assignment may be TRBD1 or TRBD2 (5 bases each). The germline V and J ends were trimmed by 3 bases and 2 bases, with 17 bases remaining between them. This CDR3 is 16 amino acids long. Germline V lookup: CDR1 SEHNR, CDR2 FQNEAQ (reference sequence). The CDR3 spells CASSFSWDREAYEQYF. The CDR3 DNA sequence: TGTGCCAGCAGCTTTTCTTGGGACCGAGAAGCCTACGAGCAGTACTTC. Full variable domain (missing parts from reference TRBV7-9 and TRBJ2-7): DTGVSQNPRHKITKRGQNVTFRCDPISEHNRLYWYRQTLGQGPEFLTYFQNEAQLEKSRLLSDRFSAERPKGSFSTLEIQRTEQGDSAMYLCASSFSWDREAYEQYFGPGTRLTVT.

This clone showed up just a few times. The V gene is TRBV4-2, the J gene TRBJ1-4; the match to TRBD1 covers 7 bases. The germline CDR1 and CDR2 sequences are LGHNA and YNFKEQ. V lost 4 bases to trimming and J lost 0 bases; unmatched junction nucleotides: 11. The CDR3 has 18 amino acids. The CDR3 sequence is CASSPTGTAYATNEKLFF. CDR3 sequence (DNA): TGTGCCAGCAGCCCCACCGGGACAGCCTATGCAACTAATGAAAAACTGTTTTTT.

This clone was observed a handful of times. V is TRBV14 and J is TRBJ2-2; 7 bases are a match to TRBD1. With 4 bases clipped from V and 7 bases from J, the junction kept 12 bases outside the gene matches. The CDR3 contains 16 residues. Germline CDR1 and CDR2: SGHDN and FVKESK. The chain's CDR3 is CASSRGRTGHRGELFF. The CDR3 DNA reads TGTGCCAGCAGCCGAGGGCGGACAGGTCACCGCGGGGAGCTGTTTTTT.

The chain recombines TRBV28 with TRBJ1-2; 7 positions match TRBD1. The CDR3 runs to 13 residues. Germline-derived CDR1 and CDR2 are MDHEN and SYDVKM. The V and J ends lost 5 bases and 4 bases, in that order; junction bases with no gene match: 4. The CDR3 region is CASSIGTAYGYTF. Here the CDR3 DNA reads TGTGCCAGCAGTATCGGGACAGCCTATGGCTACACCTTC.

The table lists this clone with a few counts. The rearrangement links TRBV5-6 to TRBJ2-3; 10 bases are shared with TRBD2. Germline values: CDR1 SGHDT, CDR2 YYEEEE. V shed 2 bases, J shed 3 bases, and the junction held 6 bases outside the gene matches. This CDR3 has 16 amino acids. The CDR3 loop reads CASSLAPSGSTDTQYF. The CDR3 bases are TGTGCCAGCAGCTTAGCCCCTAGCGGGAGTACAGATACGCAGTATTTT.

This chain uses TRBV7-2 with TRBJ2-5; 7 nucleotides align to TRBD2. The germline V gene has CDR1 SGHTA and CDR2 FQGNSA. CDR3 length: 14 residues. Germline trimming cut 5 bases from V and 5 bases from J; bases unmatched to any gene: 8. The CDR3: CASSPKTSWETQYF. CDR3 DNA sequence: TGTGCCAGCAGCCCAAAGACTAGCTGGGAGACCCAGTACTTC.